These 12 T cell receptor beta chains share one sample of origin, sequenced in a study of shared clonotypes between healthy human individuals. Method: immunoSEQ multiplex PCR; TCRdb's copy keeps in-frame clones and lacks some. The sample has fewer than 550,000 clones, almost 80% seen once. Sequencing was carried out using PBMCs. Source of these receptors: a woman aged 40-49 years in good health. Some clones in this sample may be carry-over from other donors' samples.

This clone came up once. The chain links TRBV6-5 to TRBJ1-2; the match to TRBD1 covers 8 bases. CDR3 length: 13 residues. The V segment lost 5 bases and the J segment 6 bases; nucleotides outside the gene matches: 5. Looked up from germline, CDR1 is MNHEY and CDR2 is SVGAGI. The CDR3 loop reads CASSITTGDGYTF. In DNA form, the CDR3 reads TGTGCCAGCAGTATAACGACAGGGGATGGCTACACCTTC.

This chain connects TRBV19 to TRBJ1-6; possibly TRBD1 for D (6 bases). This CDR3 region has 14 residues. Germline V lookup: CDR1 LNHDA, CDR2 SQIVND (reference sequence). Trimming left V 3 bases short and J 5 bases short, with 8 bases between. This chain's CDR3 is CASSMDSHNSPLHF. Written as DNA, the CDR3 is TGTGCCAGTAGTATGGACAGCCATAATTCACCCCTCCACTTT.

This chain connects TRBV5-5 to TRBJ1-5, with D perhaps TRBD1 (5 bases). The length of the CDR3 is 18 residues. V was trimmed by 2 bases and J by 0 bases, leaving 18 bases between them. Germline CDR1 and CDR2: SGHKS and YYEKEE (reference sequence). The CDR3 reads CASSFLYIVGPSNQPQHF. In nucleotides, the CDR3 is TGTGCCAGCAGCTTTTTATATATAGTGGGACCTAGCAATCAGCCCCAGCATTTT.

This clone was counted a single time. The chain couples TRBV7-3 to TRBJ2-3, with D possibly being TRBD1 or TRBD2 (6 bases each). The V gene lost 5 bases and the J gene lost 5 bases, with 17 bases spanning the gap. Germline V gene data show CDR1 as SGHTA and CDR2 as FQGTGA. This CDR3 is built from 15 residues. The CDR3 nucleotides read TGTGCCAGCAGCCCCACCTCCGGGGGCCTAGATACGCAGTATTTT. This encodes CASSPTSGGLDTQYF.

J is TRBJ2-3 and V is TRBV7-3, with 7 positions matching TRBD2. This CDR3 has 14 amino acids. Trimming took 6 bases from V and 0 from J; bases not matched to a gene: 3. The germline CDR1 and CDR2 sequences are SGHTA and FQGTGA. The CDR3 bases are TGTGCCAGCAGGCCGGGACTAAGCACAGATACGCAGTATTTT. Its translation is CASRPGLSTDTQYF.

This clone was picked up one time. This chain links TRBV9 with TRBJ2-1; D gene uncertain. Germline lookup yields CDR1 SGDLS and CDR2 YYNGEE. This CDR3 has 14 amino acids. V lost 0 bases to trimming and J lost 8 bases, with 12 bases between them. The CDR3 bases are TGTGCCAGCAGCGTAGGGGTTAGCACCCATGAGCAGTTCTTC. It yields the protein CASSVGVSTHEQFF.

The count of this clone is one. V is TRBV5-1 and J is TRBJ2-4; D is possibly TRBD1 or TRBD2 (6 bases each). CDR3 length equals 13 residues. Looked up from germline, CDR1 is SGHRS and CDR2 is YFSETQ. With 4 bases removed from V and 7 bases from J, the gap between germline ends came to 12 bases. DNA for the CDR3: TGCGCCAGCAGCCCACTGGGGGGCAACATTCAGTACTTC. It yields the protein CASSPLGGNIQYF.

The gene calls are TRBV2 and TRBJ2-2; D is tentatively TRBD1 or TRBD2 (5 bases each). Germline V gene lookup returns CDR1 SNHLY and CDR2 FYNNEI. The CDR3 covers 12 residues. The ends were cut back, 6 bases at V and 7 bases at J, with 9 bases in the middle. CDR3 residues: CASRGRVGELFF. DNA for the CDR3: TGTGCCAGCAGGGGACGGGTCGGGGAGCTGTTTTTT.

This rearrangement joins TRBV5-1 to TRBJ2-2, with 8 nucleotides matching TRBD1. V trimming: 0 bases; J trimming: 6 bases; junction bases outside the gene matches: 13. CDR3 length equals 18 residues. Germline V gene sequence: CDR1 SGHRS, CDR2 YFSETQ. The CDR3 region is CASSLVGVDRVLAGELFF. CDR3 in DNA: TGCGCCAGCAGCTTGGTAGGTGTGGACAGGGTCCTCGCCGGGGAGCTGTTTTTT.

This chain connects TRBV29-1 to TRBJ2-1, with D perhaps matching TRBD1 (5 bases). V dropped 1 base and J dropped 9 bases, with 16 bases sitting between them. Looked up from germline, CDR1 is SQVTM and CDR2 is ANQGSEA. The CDR3 is 14 residues long. The CDR3 loop is CSVEGASQGGEQFF. Written as DNA, the CDR3 is TGCAGCGTTGAAGGGGCTTCTCAGGGCGGTGAGCAGTTCTTC.

The chain carries TRBV5-1 and TRBJ2-7; perhaps TRBD1 as D (6 bases). The germline V gene encodes CDR1 SGHRS and CDR2 YFSETQ. CDR3 size: 15 residues. Trimming shortened V by 2 bases and J by 1 base, and 13 bases separated the two germline ends. This CDR3 is CASSLGGTLSYEQYF. The CDR3 nucleotides read TGCGCCAGCAGCTTAGGGGGTACCTTATCCTACGAGCAGTACTTC.

V and J are TRBV14 and TRBJ2-1, with D unresolved. Germline assignment: CDR1 SGHDN and CDR2 FVKESK. V gave up 1 base and J gave up 15 bases, with 16 bases separating them. The CDR3 is 13 residues long. The CDR3 bases are TGTGCCAGCAGCCAAGTCGTTCAGGCCCCCCGGTTCTTC. It is translated as CASSQVVQAPRFF.